This paragraph reports one T cell receptor beta chain. This clonotype was recorded a few times. Its antigen is still unknown. Per-nucleotide qualities are absent, and no much larger clonotype sits a single base away. The CDR3 runs 15 residues from the cysteine to the phenylalanine. The retained sequence is limited to the CDR3, 45 bases, with the frame set at the first base. The germline V and J ends show losses of 0 bases and 5 bases respectively, and no gene match explains 5 bases of the junction. Per the germline V gene, SGDLS is the CDR1 and YYNGEE is the CDR2. The data derive from a study of identical twins (dated by TCRdb to about 2016). Some background on the complete study: TCR alpha and beta repertoires from monozygotic twins, unrelated adults of various ages and cord blood were deep-sequenced to test whether fetal clonotypes persist. To rule out contamination, the twin experiments were replicated at different times with different library preparation protocols.

Results the study describes overall, beyond this receptor: Because the same donors could not be followed over many years, conclusions were based on cross-sectional statistical analysis. In monozygotic twins, recombination models systematically underestimated out-of-frame TCR alpha sharing, but the models matched the sharing seen between unrelated individuals. Abundant cord blood beta clonotypes had fewer insertions, young adult naive repertoires showed a similar but weaker trend, and memory repertoires showed no such trend. A weaker excess of twin sharing was found in beta out-of-frame sequences because the signal-to-noise ratio was lowered by fewer shared sequences. Compared with coincidental sharing between unrelated individuals, out-of-frame TCR alpha sequences shared between twins showed an excess of sequences with low generation probability. Invariant T cells such as MAIT and iNKT could partly confound zero-insertion analyses, though diverse VJ usage argued against this for most clonotypes.

The library was produced with 5' RACE. TCRdb lists the instrument as Illumina HiSeq 2000. Template switching introduced a universal primer binding site; the final cDNA contained a unique molecular identifier, enabling accurate counting of TCR cDNA molecules. First-strand cDNA for TCR alpha and beta chains was synthesized from specific primers in the conserved constant-segment region. Each cDNA library was double barcoded, with a SMART-Mk sample barcode plus Illumina barcodes, to control for contamination. Two successive PCR steps introduced TruSeq adapter sequences along with Illumina sample barcodes. Sequencing of the TCR alpha and beta cDNA libraries was done on the Illumina HiSeq platform using custom primers. The original pipeline was this. Raw reads were processed with MiGEC to extract unique molecular identifiers, and MiXCR was used to determine CDR3 positions. Recombination models were inferred per individual with the repgenHMM and IGoR tools using an EM algorithm. Shared clonotypes were analyzed with the tcR package in R, and sharing was normalized by the product of cloneset sizes. To study raw recombination free of thymic and clonal selection effects, out-of-frame nonproductive sequences were analyzed. TCRdb itself trimmed the public reads at Q25 with fastp, ran MiXCR and retained productive beta chains. Each entry is one CDR3 protein sequence, shown with its most common DNA and genes. TCRdb's processing, not the study's, gives the V and J calls here. For this sample there are hundreds of thousands of distinct CDR3 sequences; approximately 13% appear just once. The ten biggest clones cover around 6.9% of the sample.

Every donor in the study was a healthy Caucasian. The twin cohort comprised three pairs of female monozygotic twins, all aged roughly 18 to 30 years. CD4+ and CD8+ T cell populations were isolated with positive isolation kits from Invitrogen. These records were also assigned to another study, of yellow fever vaccine responses in identical twins. Drawing on the second study: According to the authors, in identical twins the way T cells responded to vaccination appeared partly convergent and partly personalized. In identical twins, the study followed T cell clones that responded to the vaccine with precision.

The source is a woman aged 18-29 years in good health. The receptor chain draws on TRBV9 and TRBJ2-1; TRBD2 lines up with 7 middle nucleotides. Material for sequencing was CD8+ T cells sorted from blood. The nucleotide sequence reads TGTGCCAGCAGCGTAGGGGCGGGGGAAGACAATGAGCAGTTCTTC. This yields the protein CASSVGAGEDNEQFF.